Each of the 4 T cell receptor beta chains below was sequenced from the same sample in a study of identifying expanded T cells in peripheral blood. Profiled with immunoSEQ multiplex PCR; TCRdb holds only in-frame clones, not every one. The sample consists of some 120,000 clones, 84% of them appearing once. The sequenced sample consisted of blood. The source of these receptors is a person aged 18 to 70 in good health.

The chain is built from TRBV7-7 and TRBJ1-4; 7 nucleotides align to TRBD1. Germline assignment: CDR1 SSHAT and CDR2 FNYEAQ (reference sequence). With V trimmed by 1 base and J by 4 bases, 12 bases remained unmatched. The CDR3 length is 18 residues. The CDR3 loop reads CASSLGALGGGLNEKLFF. The DNA of the CDR3 is TGTGCCAGCAGCTTAGGCGCCCTCGGAGGGGGCCTTAATGAAAAACTGTTTTTT.

This sequence joins TRBV30 and TRBJ2-7, with D tentatively TRBD1 or TRBD2 (5 bases each). Germline CDR1 reads GTSNPN; CDR2 reads SVGIG (reference sequence). V lost 5 bases and J lost 4, with 9 bases in between. This CDR3 has 11 amino acids. Written as DNA, the CDR3 is TGTGCCTGGGGGGACGTGTACGAGCAGTACTTC. It codes for CAWGDVYEQYF.

This clone occurred many times. The chain uses TRBV18 and TRBJ1-5, with D tentatively TRBD1 (5 bases). The V and J ends lost 6 bases and 3 bases respectively, with 12 bases between them. CDR1 and CDR2 from the germline V gene are KGHSH and LQKENI. This CDR3 contains 14 residues. The CDR3 is CASSNTGNNQPQHF. CDR3 nucleotide sequence: TGTGCCAGCTCCAACACAGGAAACAATCAGCCCCAGCATTTT.

This chain links TRBV5-1 with TRBJ1-2, with TRBD1 identical over 8 bases. Germline-derived CDR1 and CDR2 are SGHRS and YFSETQ. The CDR3 extends over 16 amino acids. V dropped 0 bases and J dropped 1; count of bases not matched to a gene: 5. Here the CDR3 reads CASSLGDRRYNYGYTF. The CDR3 coding sequence is TGCGCCAGCAGCTTGGGGGACAGGCGTTATAACTATGGCTACACCTTC.